These 8 T cell receptor beta chains were sequenced from one sample in a study of cytomegalovirus exposure and HLA in healthy donors. Libraries were prepared by immunoSEQ multiplex PCR; TCRdb keeps only in-frame clonotypes and omits some of them. The table includes about 120,000 clones, about 83% detected once. Sequencing used PBMCs. The receptors derive from a woman under 40 in good health and CMV-seronegative.

The V gene is TRBV19, the J gene TRBJ2-1, with 8 bases identical to TRBD2. V gave up 3 bases and J gave up 1 base; unmatched junction bases: 5. The CDR3 runs to 16 residues. Germline V CDR1 and CDR2: LNHDA, SQIVND (reference sequence). CDR3 amino acids: CASSMLTSGSYNEQFF. The DNA of the CDR3 is TGTGCCAGTAGTATGTTAACTAGCGGTTCCTACAATGAGCAGTTCTTC. The whole variable domain, remainder taken from reference TRBV19 and TRBJ2-1, is DGGITQSPKYLFRKEGQNVTLSCEQNLNHDAMYWYRQDPGQGLRLIYYSQIVNDFQKGDIAEGYSVSREKKESFPLTVTSAQKNPTAFYLCASSMLTSGSYNEQFFGPGTRLTVL.

Here the CDR3 DNA reads TGCGCCAGCAGCCAAGAAGGGGGCGGGCCCCAGCATTTT. Amino acids: CASSQEGGGPQHF. The chain carries TRBV4-1 and TRBJ1-5, with TRBD1 identical over 7 bases. The CDR3 runs 13 residues. V was pared by 0 bases and J by 9 bases, with 2 bases of the junction left unmatched. Germline V gene lookup returns CDR1 MGHRA and CDR2 YSYEKL.

This chain links TRBV19 with TRBJ1-2, with 8 positions matching TRBD1. The CDR3 is 12 residues long. V lost 5 bases, J lost 7 bases, and 3 bases stayed unmatched. Looked up from germline, CDR1 is LNHDA and CDR2 is SQIVND (reference sequence). CDR3 sequence: CASSVDRAGYTF. Here the CDR3 DNA reads TGTGCCAGTAGTGTGGACAGGGCTGGCTACACCTTC.

The genes are TRBV6-5 and TRBJ1-1; possible D gene TRBD1, 6 bases. V lost 0 bases to trimming and J lost 1 base, with 12 bases between them. Germline CDR1 and CDR2: MNHEY and SVGAGI. There are 16 residues in the CDR3. The CDR3 nucleotides read TGTGCCAGCAGTTACTCGAGGGGGGGCCGGAACACTGAAGCTTTCTTT. It codes for CASSYSRGGRNTEAFF.

The J gene is TRBJ1-2, the V gene TRBV5-6; TRBD1 is a possible D gene (5 bases). CDR1 SGHDT and CDR2 YYEEEE come from the germline V gene. The CDR3 is 14 residues long. V dropped 4 bases and J dropped 0 bases, with 10 bases sitting between them. The CDR3 is CASSRTGTNYGYTF. The CDR3 nucleotides read TGTGCCAGCAGCCGTACAGGAACTAACTATGGCTACACCTTC. Combining the CDR3 with reference TRBV5-6 and TRBJ1-2 gives the whole variable domain DAGVTQSPTHLIKTRGQQVTLRCSPKSGHDTVSWYQQALGQGPQFIFQYYEEEERQRGNFPDRFSGHQFPNYSSELNVNALLLGDSALYLCASSRTGTNYGYTFGSGTRLTVV.

The chain has TRBV30 and TRBJ2-3, with 7 bases lining up with TRBD2. The CDR3 is 15 residues long. J was trimmed by 1 base and V by 0 bases; bases with no gene match: 4. CDR1 GTSNPN and CDR2 SVGIG come from the germline V gene (reference sequence). The CDR3 nucleotides read TGTGCCTGGAGTGTATGGGGGGGAGGCACAGATACGCAGTATTTT. Protein product: CAWSVWGGGTDTQYF.

CDR3 residues: CASRLDSYEQYF. The CDR3 nucleotides are TGTGCCAGCAGACTCGACAGCTACGAGCAGTACTTC. The chain carries TRBV2 and TRBJ2-7; the D gene is possibly TRBD1 (5 bases). The germline gives CDR1 SNHLY, CDR2 FYNNEI. The CDR3 covers 12 residues. V was trimmed by 6 bases and J by 3 bases, leaving 9 bases between them.

The J gene is TRBJ1-1, the V gene TRBV6-6, with D tentatively TRBD1 (5 bases). In germline, CDR1 is MNHNY, CDR2 SVGAGI (reference sequence). Trimming took 3 bases from V and 4 from J, leaving 9 bases between them. This CDR3 is 13 amino acids long. The CDR3: CASSYGGSTEAFF. The CDR3 nucleotides read TGTGCCAGCAGTTATGGGGGGTCCACTGAAGCTTTCTTT.